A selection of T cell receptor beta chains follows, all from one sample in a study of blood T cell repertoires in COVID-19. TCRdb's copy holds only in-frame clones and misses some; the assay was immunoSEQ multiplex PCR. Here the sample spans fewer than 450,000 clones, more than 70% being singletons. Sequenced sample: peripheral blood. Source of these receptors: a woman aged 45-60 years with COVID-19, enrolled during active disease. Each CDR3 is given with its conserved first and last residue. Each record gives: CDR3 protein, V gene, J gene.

CDR3aa: CASSLDIRGATYNEQFF
v_gene: TRBV5-1
j_gene: TRBJ2-1

CDR3aa: CASSLEGGNPPLFQFF
v_gene: TRBV5-1
j_gene: TRBJ2-1

CDR3aa: CASSLGEVHRSGELFF
v_gene: TRBV5-1
j_gene: TRBJ2-2

CDR3aa: CATSDSAQSTDTQYF
v_gene: TRBV24-1
j_gene: TRBJ2-3

CDR3aa: CASSSTTGSYGYTF
v_gene: TRBV5-4
j_gene: TRBJ1-2

CDR3aa: CASSYGQTDQPQHF
v_gene: TRBV7-9
j_gene: TRBJ1-5

CDR3aa: CASRLDEGMGTEAFF
v_gene: TRBV5-1
j_gene: TRBJ1-1

CDR3aa: CASSLEGGVTEAFF
v_gene: TRBV7-9
j_gene: TRBJ1-1

CDR3aa: CASSFGAGGNEQYF
v_gene: TRBV11-2
j_gene: TRBJ2-7

CDR3aa: CASSSGGTNTEAFF
v_gene: TRBV7-3
j_gene: TRBJ1-1

CDR3aa: CANSATAGYTIYF
v_gene: TRBV12-3/TRBV12-4
j_gene: TRBJ1-3

CDR3aa: CATSGGRDSSYEQYF
v_gene: TRBV24-1
j_gene: TRBJ2-7

CDR3aa: CASSPQGGAGNTIYF
v_gene: TRBV7-9
j_gene: TRBJ1-3

CDR3aa: CASRGGTITEAFF
v_gene: TRBV2
j_gene: TRBJ1-1

CDR3aa: CSAVQGSYGYTF
v_gene: TRBV29-1
j_gene: TRBJ1-2

CDR3aa: CASSVTELNTEAFF
v_gene: TRBV9
j_gene: TRBJ1-1

CDR3aa: CASSPGQGMNYEQYF
v_gene: TRBV28
j_gene: TRBJ2-7

CDR3aa: CASRHGQGRDTIYF
v_gene: TRBV21-1
j_gene: TRBJ1-3

CDR3aa: CASSLVSWGQTTDTQYF
v_gene: TRBV27
j_gene: TRBJ2-3

CDR3aa: CASRTGTGTYEQYF
v_gene: TRBV2
j_gene: TRBJ2-7

CDR3aa: CASSLGNNRAETQYF
v_gene: TRBV9
j_gene: TRBJ2-5

CDR3aa: CASSDRNYGYTF
v_gene: TRBV6-6
j_gene: TRBJ1-2

CDR3aa: CSASGLTNTEAFF
v_gene: TRBV20-1
j_gene: TRBJ1-1

CDR3aa: CASSFVPGAYGYTF
v_gene: TRBV5-6
j_gene: TRBJ1-2

CDR3aa: CATSDSQGTNTEAFF
v_gene: TRBV24-1
j_gene: TRBJ1-1

CDR3aa: CASSLVLRGLYYGYTF
v_gene: TRBV11-3
j_gene: TRBJ1-2

CDR3aa: CASSPRDRGNEQYF
v_gene: TRBV2
j_gene: TRBJ2-7